Each of the 3 T cell receptor beta chains below was sequenced from the same sample in a study of breast tumors, draining lymph nodes, adjacent tissues. TCRdb ran MiXCR on the multiplex PCR reads and lists one entry per CDR3 protein. The data hold some 120,000 distinct CDR3 sequences, with about 20% observed a single time. Axillary draining lymph nodes of breast cancer patients supplied the node samples. Material for sequencing was axillary lymph node tissue. These receptors were collected from a female donor with breast cancer. Some clones in this sample may be carry-over from other donors' samples.

The rearrangement links TRBV28 to TRBJ2-3; 7 nucleotides agree with TRBD2. The CDR3 has 16 amino acids. CDR1 MDHEN and CDR2 SYDVKM come from the germline V gene. V gave up 3 bases and J gave up 6 bases; unmatched junction bases: 12. This CDR3 reads CASSFSRGRKGDTQYF. The CDR3 nucleotides read TGTGCCAGCAGTTTCTCTCGCGGGAGAAAGGGGGATACGCAGTATTTT.

This clonotype was counted many times. The rearrangement joins TRBV15 to TRBJ1-5; D gene ambiguous. V dropped 1 base and J dropped 5 bases, with 6 bases sitting between them. CDR3 length: 13 residues. Germline V lookup: CDR1 LNHNV, CDR2 YYDKDF (reference sequence). For the CDR3, the DNA is TGTGCCACCAGCAGAGCTTGGGATCAGCCCCAGCATTTT. It codes for CATSRAWDQPQHF.

The sample holds many counts of this clonotype. V is TRBV3-1 and J is TRBJ2-3, with D hard to call. The V and J ends lost 0 bases and 2 bases respectively, with 6 bases between them. This CDR3 region has 14 residues. Germline V gene lookup returns CDR1 LGHDT and CDR2 YNNKEL (reference sequence). As DNA, the CDR3 is TGTGCCAGCAGCCAAGAAACGGTCACAGATACGCAGTATTTT. Encoded protein: CASSQETVTDTQYF.